This TCR beta chain stems from a study of T cell responses to AZD1222 COVID-19 vaccine. Study findings and constraints: In all cases, repertoires were sampled only after the peak T cell response. Most donors were white British, females outnumbered males, and clonal diversity was possibly underestimated.

The germline gives CDR1 SGHAT, CDR2 FQNNGV. The length of the CDR3 is 16 residues. The V segment lost 5 bases and the J segment 7 bases; nucleotides outside the gene matches: 9. Profiled with immunoSEQ multiplex PCR; TCRdb holds only in-frame clones, not every one. The sample has about 150,000 clones, approximately 90% seen once; the top ten hold around 1.9%. A remark on this clone: The antigen remains unidentified.

The material sequenced was peripheral blood, taken on day 0 of AZD1222 vaccination. J is TRBJ2-1 and V is TRBV11-2, with 12 bases matching TRBD2. The sequence derives from an adult in good health. The CDR3 loop reads CASSLRTSGILNEQFF. In DNA, the CDR3 is TGTGCCAGCAGCCTTAGGACTAGCGGGATTCTTAATGAGCAGTTCTTC.